This T cell receptor (beta chain) was observed in a study of T-cell memory formation after mild COVID-19. Turning to the study itself: Most TCR clusters belonged to a single donor. Whole-study findings and limits: CD4+ bias marked clones expanding day 15 to 37, unlike balanced contracting clones. Some clones that responded turned up in pre-infection memory, which suggests that cross-reactive memory joined in. Largely, contracting CD4+ clones fell within CM and EM, and contracting CD8+ clones within EMRA.

In TCRdb, the 5' RACE reads were re-called with MiXCR into one record per CDR3 protein. This table has about 250,000 distinct CDR3 sequences, about a sixth appearing once. J was trimmed by 6 bases and V by 1 base; bases with no gene match: 3. Germline loops: CDR1 SGHTA, CDR2 FQGNSA. This CDR3 comprises 14 residues. This clonotype has only a few counts. The antigen is unknown. The sample comprised PBMCs or a T cell subset sorted from them (not recorded which). The V gene is TRBV7-2, the J gene TRBJ2-1, with 7 positions matching TRBD2. The source of this sequence is a man younger than 35 who had mild COVID-19 (a few samples of this study predate the infection). Cell type and time point are not known. The CDR3 coding sequence is TGTGCCAGCAGCTTAGGGACTAGTTCCAATGAGCAGTTCTTC. Translating it yields CASSLGTSSNEQFF. The whole variable domain, remainder taken from reference TRBV7-2 and TRBJ2-1, is GAGVSQSPSNKVTEKGKDVELRCDPISGHTALYWYRQSLGQGLEFLIYFQGNSAPDKSGLPSDRFSAERTGGSVSTLTIQRTQQEDSAVYLCASSLGTSSNEQFFGPGTRLTVL.